This T cell receptor beta chain was sequenced during a study of Ad26.COV2.S vaccination and SARS-CoV-2 variants. Study overall: Intramuscularly, Ad26.COV2.S was given either once or twice, 56 days apart.

Assay used: immunoSEQ multiplex PCR; TCRdb lists only in-frame clones, some missing. Altogether hundreds of thousands of clones are present, about nine tenths being singletons, with the ten largest covering approximately 3.6%. This CDR3 has 16 residues. Germline assignment: CDR1 SGHRS and CDR2 YFSETQ. V was trimmed by 0 bases and J by 1 base, leaving 12 bases between them. Sample treatment: approximately 18 received Ad26.COV2.S at low or high dose, single or two shots; 5 received placebo; per-sample allocation not given. Day 63 after the first vaccine or placebo injection was the time point for sampling.

This rearrangement joins TRBV5-1 to TRBJ2-3; D is uncertain. This sample comprised peripheral blood, obtained in a trial of Ad26.COV2.S vaccine versus placebo. This TCR was recovered from a person aged 18-60 years who received the Ad26.COV2.S COVID-19 vaccine or a placebo. The chain's CDR3 is CASSLDGLSGTDTQYF. The CDR3 nucleotides are TGCGCCAGCAGCTTGGATGGGCTCTCTGGCACAGATACGCAGTATTTT.